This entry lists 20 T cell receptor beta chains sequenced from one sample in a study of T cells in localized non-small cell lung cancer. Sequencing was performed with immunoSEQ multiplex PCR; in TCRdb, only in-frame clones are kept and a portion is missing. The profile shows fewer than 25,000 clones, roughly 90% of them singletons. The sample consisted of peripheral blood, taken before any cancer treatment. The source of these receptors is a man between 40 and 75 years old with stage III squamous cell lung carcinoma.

Here the CDR3 reads CASTRTGGYGYTF. CDR3 DNA: TGTGCCAGCACCAGGACAGGGGGCTATGGCTACACCTTC. This chain joins TRBV28 and TRBJ1-2; 10 bases align to TRBD1. The CDR3 length is 13 residues. V trimming: 7 bases; J trimming: 4 bases; junction bases outside the gene matches: 3. CDR1 is MDHEN, CDR2 SYDVKM, per germline.

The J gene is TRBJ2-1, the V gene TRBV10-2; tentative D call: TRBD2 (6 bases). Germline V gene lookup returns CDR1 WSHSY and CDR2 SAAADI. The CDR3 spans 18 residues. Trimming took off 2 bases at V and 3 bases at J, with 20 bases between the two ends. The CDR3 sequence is CASSEDLATLTGYNEQFF. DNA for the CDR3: TGCGCCAGCAGTGAGGACCTAGCGACCCTCACGGGCTACAATGAGCAGTTCTTC.

The CDR3 loop is CASSASPGGVDGANVLTF. Written as DNA, the CDR3 is TGTGCCAGCAGCGCTTCGCCAGGGGGAGTCGATGGGGCCAACGTCCTGACTTTC. The chain has TRBV5-4 and TRBJ2-6; TRBD1 matches at 7 bases. The CDR3 spans 18 residues. V lost 4 bases, J lost 3 bases, and 13 bases stayed unmatched. Germline CDR1 reads SGHNT; CDR2 reads YYREEE (reference sequence).

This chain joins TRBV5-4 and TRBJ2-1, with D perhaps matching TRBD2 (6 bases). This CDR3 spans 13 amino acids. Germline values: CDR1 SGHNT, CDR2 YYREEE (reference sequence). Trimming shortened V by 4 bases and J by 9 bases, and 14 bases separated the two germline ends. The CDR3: CASSLMEGAEQFF. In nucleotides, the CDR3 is TGTGCCAGCAGCCTGATGGAGGGCGCTGAGCAGTTCTTC.

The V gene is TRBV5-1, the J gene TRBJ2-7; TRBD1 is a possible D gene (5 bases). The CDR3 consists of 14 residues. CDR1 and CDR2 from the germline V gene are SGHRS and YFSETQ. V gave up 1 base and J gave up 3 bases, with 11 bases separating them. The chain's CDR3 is CASSLIQDNYEQYF. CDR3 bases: TGCGCCAGCAGCTTGATACAGGACAACTACGAGCAGTACTTC.

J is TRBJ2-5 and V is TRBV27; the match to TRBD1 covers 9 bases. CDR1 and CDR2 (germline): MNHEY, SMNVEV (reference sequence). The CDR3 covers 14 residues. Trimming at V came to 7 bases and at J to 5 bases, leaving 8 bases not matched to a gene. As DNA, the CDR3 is TGTGCCAGCAAAAGGGACAGGGCTGAGGAGACCCAGTACTTC. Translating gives CASKRDRAEETQYF.

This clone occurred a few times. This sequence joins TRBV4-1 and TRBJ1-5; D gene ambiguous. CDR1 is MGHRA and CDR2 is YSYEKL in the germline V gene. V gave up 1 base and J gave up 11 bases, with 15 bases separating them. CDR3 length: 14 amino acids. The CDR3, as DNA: TGCGCCAGCAGCCAAGGGGCAGTGGGATCGTCCCAGCATTTT. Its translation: CASSQGAVGSSQHF.

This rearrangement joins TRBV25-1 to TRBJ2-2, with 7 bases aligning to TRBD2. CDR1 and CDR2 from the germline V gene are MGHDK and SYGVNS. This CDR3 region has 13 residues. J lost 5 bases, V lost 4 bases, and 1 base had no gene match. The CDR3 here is CASSGEGTGELFF. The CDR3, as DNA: TGTGCCAGCAGTGGGGAGGGGACCGGGGAGCTGTTTTTT.

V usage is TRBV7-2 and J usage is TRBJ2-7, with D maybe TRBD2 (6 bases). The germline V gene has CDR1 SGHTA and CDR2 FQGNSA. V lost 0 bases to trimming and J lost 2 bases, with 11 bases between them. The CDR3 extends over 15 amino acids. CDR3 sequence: CASSLAGGDTYEQYF. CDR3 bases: TGTGCCAGCAGCTTAGCGGGAGGAGATACCTACGAGCAGTACTTC.

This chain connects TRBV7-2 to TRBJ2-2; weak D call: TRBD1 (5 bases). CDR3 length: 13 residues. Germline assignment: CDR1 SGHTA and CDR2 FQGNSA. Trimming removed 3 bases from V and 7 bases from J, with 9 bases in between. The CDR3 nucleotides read TGTGCCAGCAGCTTGACAGTTCTCGGGGAGCTGTTTTTT. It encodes CASSLTVLGELFF.

The CDR3 DNA reads as TGTGCCAGCAGCCCACAGGGGGCAGGAGGATACGAGCAGTACTTC. Translation: CASSPQGAGGYEQYF. This sequence joins TRBV5-5 and TRBJ2-7, with TRBD1 matching 9 bases. Germline V CDR1 and CDR2: SGHKS, YYEKEE (reference sequence). Trimming at V came to 4 bases and at J to 4 bases, leaving 9 bases not matched to a gene. CDR3 length equals 15 residues.

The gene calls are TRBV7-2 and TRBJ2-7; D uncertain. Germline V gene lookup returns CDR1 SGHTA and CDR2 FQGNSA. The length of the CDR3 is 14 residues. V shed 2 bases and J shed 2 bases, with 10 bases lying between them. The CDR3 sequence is CASSLTTGPYEQYF. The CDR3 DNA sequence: TGTGCCAGCAGCTTAACGACCGGTCCCTACGAGCAGTACTTC.

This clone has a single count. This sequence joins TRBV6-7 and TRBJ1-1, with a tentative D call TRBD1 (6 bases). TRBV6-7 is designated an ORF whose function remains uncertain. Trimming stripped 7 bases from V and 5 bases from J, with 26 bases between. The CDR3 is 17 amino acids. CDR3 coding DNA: TGTGCCAGCATAAAGGGGTTAGGATGGGGGGCAAGAACTGAAGCTTTCTTT. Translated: CASIKGLGWGARTEAFF.

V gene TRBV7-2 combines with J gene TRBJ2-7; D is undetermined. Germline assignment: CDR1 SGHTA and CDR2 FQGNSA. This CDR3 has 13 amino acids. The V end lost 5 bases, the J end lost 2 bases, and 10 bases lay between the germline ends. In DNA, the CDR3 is TGTGCCAGCAGCCCGACTGAAGCCTACGAGCAGTACTTC. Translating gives CASSPTEAYEQYF.

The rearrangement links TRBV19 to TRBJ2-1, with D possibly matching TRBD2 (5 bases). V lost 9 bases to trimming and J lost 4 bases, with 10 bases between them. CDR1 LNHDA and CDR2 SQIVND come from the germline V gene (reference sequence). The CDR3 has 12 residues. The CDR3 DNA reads TGTGCCAGCGCAGGAGGTTACAATGAGCAGTTCTTC. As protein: CASAGGYNEQFF.

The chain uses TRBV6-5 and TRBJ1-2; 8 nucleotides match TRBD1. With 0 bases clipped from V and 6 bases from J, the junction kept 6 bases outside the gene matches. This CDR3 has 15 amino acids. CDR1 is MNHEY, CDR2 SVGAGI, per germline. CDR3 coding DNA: TGTGCCAGCAGTTACTCGATCAGGGGGCGAAATGGCTACACCTTC. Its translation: CASSYSIRGRNGYTF.

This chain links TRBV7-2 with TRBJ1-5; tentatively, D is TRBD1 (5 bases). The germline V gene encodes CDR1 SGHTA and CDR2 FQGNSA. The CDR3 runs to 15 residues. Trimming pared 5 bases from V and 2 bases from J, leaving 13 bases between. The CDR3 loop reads CASSIGGGGNQPQHF. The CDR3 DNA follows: TGTGCCAGCAGCATTGGGGGGGGAGGCAATCAGCCCCAGCATTTT.

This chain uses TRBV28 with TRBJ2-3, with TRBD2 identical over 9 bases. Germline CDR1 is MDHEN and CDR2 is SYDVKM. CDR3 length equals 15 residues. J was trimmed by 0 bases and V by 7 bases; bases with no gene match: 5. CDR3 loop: CASILAGPSTDTQYF. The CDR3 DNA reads TGTGCCAGCATTCTAGCGGGACCTAGCACAGATACGCAGTATTTT.

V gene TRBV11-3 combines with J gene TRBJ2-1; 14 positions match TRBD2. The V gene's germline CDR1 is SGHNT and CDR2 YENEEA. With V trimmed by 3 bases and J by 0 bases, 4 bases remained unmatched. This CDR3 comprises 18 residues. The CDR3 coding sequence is TGTGCCAGCAGCTTGGGACTAGCGGGAGTTAGCTCCTACAATGAGCAGTTCTTC. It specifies CASSLGLAGVSSYNEQFF.

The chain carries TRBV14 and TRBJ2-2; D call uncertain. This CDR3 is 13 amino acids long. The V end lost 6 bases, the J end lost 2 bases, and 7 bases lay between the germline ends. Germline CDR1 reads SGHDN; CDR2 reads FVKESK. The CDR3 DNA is TGTGCCAGCAGGGCTCCCAACACCGGGGAGCTGTTTTTT. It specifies CASRAPNTGELFF. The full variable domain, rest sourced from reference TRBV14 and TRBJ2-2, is EAGVTQFPSHSVIEKGQTVTLRCDPISGHDNLYWYRRVMGKEIKFLLHFVKESKQDESGMPNNRFLAERTGGTYSTLKVQPAELEDSGVYFCASRAPNTGELFFGEGSRLTVL.